This T cell receptor (beta chain) was recovered during a study of control samples from healthy donors and cancer patients. This table comes from immunoSEQ multiplex PCR, and its TCRdb copy is limited to in-frame clones, with some not included. The sample has roughly 160,000 clones, roughly 94% seen once. Germline assignment: CDR1 LNHDA and CDR2 SQIVND (reference sequence). After removal of 5 bases from V and 3 bases from J, the junction contained 5 bases not matched to a gene. This CDR3 region has 16 residues. This clonotype was sampled from a man in his 60s with colorectal cancer. The sample consisted of PBMCs. The chain carries TRBV19 and TRBJ2-3; 13 nucleotides agree with TRBD2. CDR3 region: CASSPTTSGGTDTQYF. CDR3 bases: TGTGCCAGTAGTCCGACGACTAGCGGGGGGACAGATACGCAGTATTTT.